This is a list of T cell receptor beta chains from one sample in a study of blood T cell repertoires in COVID-19. The protocol was immunoSEQ multiplex PCR, while the TCRdb copy is restricted to in-frame clones and leaves out a portion. The top ten hold approximately 8.1% of the sample, which has 150,000 to 200,000 clones, roughly 80% seen once. Sequences were obtained from peripheral blood. Receptors originate from a woman at least 80 years old with COVID-19, enrolled during active disease. The CDR3 runs from the conserved cysteine through the conserved F or W. Fields, in order: clone size, V gene, J gene, CDR3 length, D gene, CDR3 DNA, CDR3 protein. A D gene is named only where the DNA matches it firmly. Expanded clones are given a class, and other clones once, few, many or no size at all.

>-|TRBV2|TRBJ1-2|13|TRBD1
TGTGCCAGCAGTGAAGGGACAGGGCGAGGCTACACCTTC
CASSEGTGRGYTF
>-|TRBV3-1/TRBV3-2|TRBJ1-6|12|-
TGTGCCAGCAGCCCAGACAAATCAGTCCACGTCTTT
CASSPDKSVHVF
>-|TRBV5-4|TRBJ1-2|15|-
TGTGCCAGCAGCTTATCGCAGGGTAGTAACTATGGCTACACCTTC
CASSLSQGSNYGYTF
>-|TRBV6-5|TRBJ1-3|13|-
TGTGCCAGCAGAACCCCAGCTGGAAACACCATATATTTT
CASRTPAGNTIYF
>-|TRBV7-2|TRBJ2-1|16|-
TGTGCCAGCAGCTTAGATGGCCGACAGGCCGTCAATGAGCAGTTCTTC
CASSLDGRQAVNEQFF
>-|TRBV6-5|TRBJ1-3|11|-
TGTGCCAGTCACGGGAGAAACACCATATATTTT
CASHGRNTIYF
>-|TRBV12-3/TRBV12-4|TRBJ1-6|13|-
TGTGCCAGCAGATCCGCGGAGGCATCACCCCTCCACTTT
CASRSAEASPLHF
>-|TRBV27|TRBJ2-3|12|TRBD2
TGTGCCAGCAGGGGAGGGGCAGATACGCAGTATTTT
CASRGGADTQYF
>-|TRBV6-4|TRBJ1-6|15|-
TGTGCCAGCAGTGACTCGAACAGGTCGAATTCACCCCTCCACTTT
CASSDSNRSNSPLHF
>-|TRBV4-1|TRBJ1-2|16|-
TGCGCCAGCAGCCAAGGATGGGGGGAAGAAACCTATGGCTACACCTTC
CASSQGWGEETYGYTF
>-|TRBV7-9|TRBJ1-1|15|-
TGTGCCAGCAGCCCACAGGGAGGGTCGAACACTGAAGCTTTCTTT
CASSPQGGSNTEAFF
>-|TRBV7-8|TRBJ1-2|16|-
TGTGCCAGCAGCTCAACAACCGACCCGGGATTAGGTGGCTACACCTTC
CASSSTTDPGLGGYTF
>-|TRBV6-2/TRBV6-3|TRBJ2-7|14|TRBD1
TGTGCCAGCAGTTACTGGGGACAGGGCCACGAGCAGTACTTC
CASSYWGQGHEQYF
>-|TRBV3-1/TRBV3-2|TRBJ2-7|13|-
TGTGCCAGCAGCCAAGGGTCAGGTTACGAGCAGTACTTC
CASSQGSGYEQYF
>-|TRBV5-1|TRBJ1-1|18|-
TGCGCCAGCAGCTTGCGGGGGGGCGCGGGTTGGGGAAGGACTGAAGCTTTCTTT
CASSLRGGAGWGRTEAFF
>-|TRBV30|TRBJ1-1|13|-
TGTGCCTGGAGACCTATCCCCAACACTGAAGCTTTCTTT
CAWRPIPNTEAFF
>-|TRBV12-3/TRBV12-4|TRBJ1-2|13|-
TGTGCCAGCAGTTTTAGGGGGAACTATGGCTACACCTTC
CASSFRGNYGYTF
>once|TRBV19|TRBJ1-3|14|-
TGTGCCAGTACCCGACGGGGGGATGGAAACACCATATATTTT
CASTRRGDGNTIYF
>-|TRBV6-4|TRBJ1-5|13|-
TGTGCCGGGTCAGGGGCGGGCAATCAGCCCCAGCATTTT
CAGSGAGNQPQHF
>-|TRBV19|TRBJ1-5|15|-
TGTGCCAGCACAACCGCAGGGGCTGTAAATCAGCCCCAGCATTTT
CASTTAGAVNQPQHF
>-|TRBV5-6|TRBJ1-2|14|TRBD1
TGTGCCAGCAGCCTGGGACAGGCGATCTATGGCTACACCTTC
CASSLGQAIYGYTF
>-|TRBV18|TRBJ2-7|15|-
TGTGCCAGCTCACCATCTTACCTAAAATCCTACGAGCAGTACTTC
CASSPSYLKSYEQYF
>-|TRBV6-6|TRBJ2-5|14|TRBD2
TGTGCCAGCAGAGATACCGGGGGGAGGGAGACCCAGTACTTC
CASRDTGGRETQYF
>-|TRBV7-7|TRBJ2-7|12|-
TGTGCTAGCAGCTCCCCCCCGGGCGAGCAGTACTTC
CASSSPPGEQYF
>few|TRBV6-1|TRBJ1-5|13|-
TGTGCCAGCAGTGATCAGGGGCGTCAGCCCCAGCATTTT
CASSDQGRQPQHF
>few|TRBV29-1|TRBJ2-3|12|-
TGCAGCGTTGAATCGGGCACAGATACGCAGTATTTT
CSVESGTDTQYF
>-|TRBV27|TRBJ1-2|15|-
TGTGCCAGCAGACGAGGGGGGGGTAGGAACTATGGCTACACCTTC
CASRRGGGRNYGYTF
>-|TRBV6-6|TRBJ2-5|13|TRBD1
TGTGCCAGCAGCGGGACAGACCAAGAGACCCAGTACTTC
CASSGTDQETQYF
>-|TRBV7-9|TRBJ2-7|12|-
TGTGCCAGCAGCTTAGGGCTGGACGAGCAGTACTTC
CASSLGLDEQYF
>-|TRBV19|TRBJ2-6|14|-
TGTGCCAGTAGGGCCTCAGGGGAGGCCAACGTCCTGACTTTC
CASRASGEANVLTF
>-|TRBV24-1|TRBJ1-1|15|TRBD1
TGTGCCACCAGTGACCCCAGGACAGGGACGACTGAAGCTTTCTTT
CATSDPRTGTTEAFF